The clone carrying this TCR beta chain turned up a few times. The antigen remains unidentified. The ends were cut back, 2 bases at V and 4 bases at J, with 12 bases in the middle. CDR1 and CDR2 from the germline V gene are KGHSH and LQKENI. The length of the CDR3 is 15 residues. This sample was taken from a study of blood T cells in healthy people across ages. Study observations and caveats: Not knowing donor CMV status may have confounded expanded clonotype changes. The study could not conclusively compare naive and antigen-experienced cells, given its unsorted PBMCs.

Combining a sample-barcoded 5' primer with a J-beta primer mix, a second PCR ran for 7 to 11 cycles. TCRdb itself ran the 5' RACE reads through MiXCR, one entry per CDR3 protein. The table includes hundreds of thousands of distinct CDR3 sequences, about 30% detected once. This receptor was taken from a woman aged 80 or older in good health. What was sequenced was blood. The chain joins TRBV18 to TRBJ1-5; D is undetermined. The CDR3 protein is CASSPSPGANQPQHF. The CDR3 nucleotides read TGTGCCAGCTCACCATCGCCAGGCGCAAATCAGCCCCAGCATTTT.